These T cell receptor beta chains were read from a single sample in a study of T cells after yellow fever vaccination. TCRdb processed the 5' RACE reads anew with MiXCR; each CDR3 protein has one entry. In the table there are about 300,000 distinct CDR3 sequences, 8.5% to 10% of which are singletons. Specimen: CD4+ T cells sorted from PBMCs, collected 5 days after the yellow fever booster vaccination. The receptors here all came from a man younger than 30 who received the YFV17D yellow fever vaccine. CDR3s leave out the opening cysteine and the closing phenylalanine or tryptophan.

j_call | v_call | cdr3_aa
TRBJ2-5 | TRBV5-1 | ASARQGQETQY
TRBJ1-2 | TRBV6-7 | AMERVNYGYT
TRBJ2-1 | TRBV5-1 | ASSYRLAGVGDEQF
TRBJ1-5 | TRBV4-1 | ASSLAGGLNQPQH
TRBJ2-7 | TRBV11-2 | ASSLAHTSYEQY
TRBJ2-7 | TRBV7-2 | ASSLGPTPLEQY
TRBJ1-5 | TRBV4-1 | ASSPYDRGSNQPQH
TRBJ2-2 | TRBV12-3/TRBV12-4 | ASSQRPGQVNTGELF
TRBJ1-6 | TRBV5-1 | ASSLALGQGNSPLH
TRBJ1-1 | TRBV7-8 | ASSSSRTGENTEAF
TRBJ1-5 | TRBV7-2 | ASSLARGGSNQPQH
TRBJ1-2 | TRBV12-3/TRBV12-4 | ASRAGGPGGYT
TRBJ2-4 | TRBV4-1 | ASSQGPARTKNIQY
TRBJ2-3 | TRBV25-1 | ASSEDRGPGDTQY
TRBJ1-4 | TRBV5-1 | ASSPISAGGEKLF
TRBJ1-1 | TRBV4-3 | ASSQEWGLTEAF
TRBJ1-2 | TRBV4-3 | ASSQTGNNYGYT
TRBJ1-5 | TRBV7-8 | ASSVQLSRSNSNQPQH
TRBJ1-1 | TRBV12-3/TRBV12-4 | ASSFLLDTEAF
TRBJ1-5 | TRBV11-3 | ASSLSQPQH
TRBJ2-4 | TRBV28 | ASSRVGQVKNIQY
TRBJ1-2 | TRBV29-1 | SARRVSAGGYT
TRBJ2-1 | TRBV12-3/TRBV12-4 | ASRLAGNEQF
TRBJ2-3 | TRBV6-5 | ASSLQGQRTDTQY
TRBJ2-3 | TRBV7-9 | ASSLSSSNRVGDTQY
TRBJ2-1 | TRBV2 | ASNPGQGGFAF
TRBJ1-6 | TRBV4-1 | ASSQIDGSNSPLH
TRBJ2-3 | TRBV5-4 | ASRPGTSGTDTQY
TRBJ2-1 | TRBV4-1 | ASSQDLVLAGGLSYNEQF
TRBJ2-2 | TRBV5-6 | ARARLAGGSNTGELF
TRBJ2-1 | TRBV24-1 | ATSDSDRDYNEQF
TRBJ2-3 | TRBV7-3 | ASSSQGGGGDTQY
TRBJ2-1 | TRBV9 | ASSVDRVWEEQF
TRBJ2-2 | TRBV6-6 | ASTGRGWPGELF
TRBJ1-1 | TRBV2 | ASSLRQGATEAF
TRBJ1-2 | TRBV7-2 | ASSQKPAANYGYT
TRBJ2-5 | TRBV12-5 | ASGLAGGRRETQY
TRBJ2-1 | TRBV5-1 | ASHIWGGSYNEQF
TRBJ1-2 | TRBV5-1 | ASSLRQGENGYT
TRBJ2-7 | TRBV6-5 | ASSYATGGPYEQY
TRBJ2-3 | TRBV5-1 | ASSVWGLAGEDTQY